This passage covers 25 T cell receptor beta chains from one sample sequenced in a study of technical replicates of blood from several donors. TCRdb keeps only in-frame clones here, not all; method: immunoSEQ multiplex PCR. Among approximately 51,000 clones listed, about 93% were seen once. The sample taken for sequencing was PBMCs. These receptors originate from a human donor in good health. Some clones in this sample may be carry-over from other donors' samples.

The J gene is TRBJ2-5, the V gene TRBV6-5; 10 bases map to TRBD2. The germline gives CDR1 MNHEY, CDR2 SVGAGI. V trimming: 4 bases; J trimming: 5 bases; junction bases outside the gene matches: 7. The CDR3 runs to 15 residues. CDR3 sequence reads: CASSSAQAGGETQYF. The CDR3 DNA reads TGTGCCAGCAGTTCCGCCCAAGCGGGAGGGGAGACCCAGTACTTC.

In nucleotides, the CDR3 is TGTGCCAGCAGCGCTGGGGCAGGAACCTACGAGCAGTACTTC. As protein: CASSAGAGTYEQYF. The chain combines TRBV6-5 with TRBJ2-7; D is possibly TRBD1 (5 bases). The V gene lost 6 bases and the J gene lost 2 bases, with 14 bases spanning the gap. The CDR3 sequence is 14 residues long. The germline CDR1 and CDR2 sequences are MNHEY and SVGAGI.

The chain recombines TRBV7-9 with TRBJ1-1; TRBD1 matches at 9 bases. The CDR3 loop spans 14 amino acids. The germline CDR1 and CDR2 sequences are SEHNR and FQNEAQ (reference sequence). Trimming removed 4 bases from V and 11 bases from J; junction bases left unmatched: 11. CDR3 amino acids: CASSYIEQGAEAFF. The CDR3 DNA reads TGTGCCAGCAGCTATATAGAACAGGGGGCAGAGGCTTTCTTT.

Here the CDR3 reads CASSRQGNTEAFF. The CDR3 DNA reads TGTGCCAGCAGCCGACAGGGGAACACTGAAGCTTTCTTT. The rearrangement links TRBV27 to TRBJ1-1; TRBD1 agrees at 7 bases. This CDR3 has 13 amino acids. In germline, CDR1 is MNHEY, CDR2 SMNVEV (reference sequence). The ends lost 6 bases at V and 1 base at J; junction bases unmatched: 2.

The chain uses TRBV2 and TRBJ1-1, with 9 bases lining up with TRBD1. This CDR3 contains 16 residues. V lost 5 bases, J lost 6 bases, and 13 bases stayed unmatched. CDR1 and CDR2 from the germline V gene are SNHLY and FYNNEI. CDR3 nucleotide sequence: TGTGCCAGCAGTTTAAGCCTAGGACAGGGGATCGCTGAAGCTTTCTTT. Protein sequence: CASSLSLGQGIAEAFF.

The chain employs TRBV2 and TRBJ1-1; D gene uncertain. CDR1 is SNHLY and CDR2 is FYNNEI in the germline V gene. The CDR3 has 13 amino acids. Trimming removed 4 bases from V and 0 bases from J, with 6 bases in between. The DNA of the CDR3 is TGTGCCAGCAGTGGGCAGATGAACACTGAAGCTTTCTTT. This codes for CASSGQMNTEAFF. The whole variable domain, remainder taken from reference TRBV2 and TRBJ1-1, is EPEVTQTPSHQVTQMGQEVILRCVPISNHLYFYWYRQILGQKVEFLVSFYNNEISEKSEIFDDQFSVERPDGSNFTLKIRSTKLEDSAMYFCASSGQMNTEAFFGQGTRLTVV.

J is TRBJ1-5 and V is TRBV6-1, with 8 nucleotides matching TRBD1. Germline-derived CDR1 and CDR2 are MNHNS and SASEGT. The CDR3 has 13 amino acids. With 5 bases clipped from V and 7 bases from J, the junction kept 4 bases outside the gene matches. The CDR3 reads CASSTGGRQPQHF. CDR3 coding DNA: TGTGCCAGCAGTACAGGGGGTCGACAGCCCCAGCATTTT.

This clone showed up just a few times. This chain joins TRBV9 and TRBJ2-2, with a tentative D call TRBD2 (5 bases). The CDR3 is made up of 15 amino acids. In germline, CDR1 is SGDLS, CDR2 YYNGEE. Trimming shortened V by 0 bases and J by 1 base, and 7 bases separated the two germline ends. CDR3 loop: CASSVGAGNTGELFF. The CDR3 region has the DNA TGTGCCAGCAGCGTAGGGGCGGGGAACACCGGGGAGCTGTTTTTT.

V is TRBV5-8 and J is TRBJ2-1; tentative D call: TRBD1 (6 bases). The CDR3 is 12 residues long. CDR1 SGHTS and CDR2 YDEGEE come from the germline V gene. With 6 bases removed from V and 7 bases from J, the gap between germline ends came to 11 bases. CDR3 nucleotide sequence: TGTGCCAGCAACCCCCAGGGGAATGAGCAGTTCTTC. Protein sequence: CASNPQGNEQFF. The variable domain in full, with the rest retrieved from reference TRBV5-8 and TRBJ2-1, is EAGVTQSPTHLIKTRGQQATLRCSPISGHTSVYWYQQALGLGLQFLLWYDEGEERNRGNFPPRFSGRQFPNYSSELNVNALELEDSALYLCASNPQGNEQFFGPGTRLTVL.

Here the CDR3 reads CASSLGPESYNEQFF. The DNA of the CDR3 is TGCGCCAGCAGCTTGGGGCCGGAGAGCTACAATGAGCAGTTCTTC. V and J are TRBV5-1 and TRBJ2-1, with D hard to call. Germline CDR1 is SGHRS and CDR2 is YFSETQ. V was pared by 0 bases and J by 3 bases, with 10 bases between. The CDR3 totals 15 residues.

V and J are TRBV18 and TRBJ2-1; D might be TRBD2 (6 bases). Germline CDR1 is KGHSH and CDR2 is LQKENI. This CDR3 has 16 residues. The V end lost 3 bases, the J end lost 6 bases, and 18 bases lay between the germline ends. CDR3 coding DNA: TGTGCCAGCTCACCTCTCGGGACTGGCGCTGGCAATGAGCAGTTCTTC. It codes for CASSPLGTGAGNEQFF.

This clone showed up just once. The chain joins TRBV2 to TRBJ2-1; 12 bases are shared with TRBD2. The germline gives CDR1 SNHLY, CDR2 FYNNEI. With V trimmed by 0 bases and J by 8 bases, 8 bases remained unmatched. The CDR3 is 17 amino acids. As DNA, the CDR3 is TGTGCCAGCAGTGAAGCTGGACTAGCGGGAAATATGTATGAGCAGTTCTTC. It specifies CASSEAGLAGNMYEQFF.

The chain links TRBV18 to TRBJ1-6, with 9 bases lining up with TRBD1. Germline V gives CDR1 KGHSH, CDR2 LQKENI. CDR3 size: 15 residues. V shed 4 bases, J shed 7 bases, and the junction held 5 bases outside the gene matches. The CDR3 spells CASSQDRGPNSPLHF. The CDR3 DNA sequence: TGTGCCAGCTCACAGGACAGGGGACCCAATTCACCCCTCCACTTT.

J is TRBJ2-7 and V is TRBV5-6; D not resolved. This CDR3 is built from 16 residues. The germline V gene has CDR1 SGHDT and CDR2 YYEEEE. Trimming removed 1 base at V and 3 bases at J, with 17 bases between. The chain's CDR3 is CASSLRRIQQDYEQYF. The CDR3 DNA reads TGTGCCAGCAGCTTGCGGCGGATACAACAAGACTACGAGCAGTACTTC.

DNA of the CDR3: TGTGCCAGCTCGACAGGGCGTACCGGGGAGCTGTTTTTT. It is translated as CASSTGRTGELFF. The rearrangement links TRBV6-5 to TRBJ2-2; the match to TRBD1 covers 7 bases. Looked up from germline, CDR1 is MNHEY and CDR2 is SVGAGI. With 8 bases clipped from V and 5 bases from J, the junction kept 5 bases outside the gene matches. The CDR3 has 13 amino acids.

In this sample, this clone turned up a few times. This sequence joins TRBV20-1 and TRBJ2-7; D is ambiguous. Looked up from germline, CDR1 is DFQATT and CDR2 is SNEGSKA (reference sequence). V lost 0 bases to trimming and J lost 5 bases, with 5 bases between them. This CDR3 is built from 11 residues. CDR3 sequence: CSAREEHEQYF. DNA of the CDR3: TGCAGTGCTAGAGAGGAGCACGAGCAGTACTTC.

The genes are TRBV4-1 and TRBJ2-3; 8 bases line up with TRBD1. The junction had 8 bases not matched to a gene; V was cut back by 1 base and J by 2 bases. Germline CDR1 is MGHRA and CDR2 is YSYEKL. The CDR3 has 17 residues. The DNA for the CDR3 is TGCGCCAGCAGCCAAGGAGGGACAGGAGTTTTCACAGATACGCAGTATTTT. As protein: CASSQGGTGVFTDTQYF.

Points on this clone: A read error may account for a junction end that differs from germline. The CDR3 sequence is CASSRGAGPAPF. In DNA form, the CDR3 reads TGTGCCAGCTCCCGGGGTGCGGGACCCGCGCCGTTC. The V gene is TRBV2, the J gene TRBJ2-7; D perhaps matches TRBD2 (6 bases). Germline V CDR1 and CDR2: SNHLY, FYNNEI. CDR3 length: 12 amino acids.

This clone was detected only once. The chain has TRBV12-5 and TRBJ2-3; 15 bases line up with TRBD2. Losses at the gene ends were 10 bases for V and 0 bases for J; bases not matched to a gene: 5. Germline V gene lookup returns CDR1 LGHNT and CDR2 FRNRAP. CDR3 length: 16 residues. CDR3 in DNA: TGTGCTACCGGACTAGCGGGGGGGCTAAGCACAGATACGCAGTATTTT. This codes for CATGLAGGLSTDTQYF.

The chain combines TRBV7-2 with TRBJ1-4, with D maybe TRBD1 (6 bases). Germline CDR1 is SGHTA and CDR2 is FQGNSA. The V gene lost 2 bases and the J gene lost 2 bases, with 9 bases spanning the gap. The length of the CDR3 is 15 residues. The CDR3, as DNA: TGTGCCAGCAGCTTATCCACAGGGACTAATGAAAAACTGTTTTTT. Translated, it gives CASSLSTGTNEKLFF.

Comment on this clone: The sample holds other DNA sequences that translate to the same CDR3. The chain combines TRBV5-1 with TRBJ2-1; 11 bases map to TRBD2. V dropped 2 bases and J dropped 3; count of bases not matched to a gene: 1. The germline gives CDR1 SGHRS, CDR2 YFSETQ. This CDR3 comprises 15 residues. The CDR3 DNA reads TGCGCCAGCAGCTTACTAGCGGGGGTCTACAATGAGCAGTTCTTC. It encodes CASSLLAGVYNEQFF.

CDR3 in DNA: TGTGCCAGCAGCTTGGTGGGCAGGGGGGTCGCCGAGCAGTACTTC. Amino acid sequence: CASSLVGRGVAEQYF. The chain couples TRBV5-4 to TRBJ2-7, with a tentative D call TRBD1 (7 bases). V lost 0 bases to trimming and J lost 6 bases, with 16 bases between them. The germline CDR1 and CDR2 sequences are SGHNT and YYREEE (reference sequence). The CDR3 consists of 15 residues.

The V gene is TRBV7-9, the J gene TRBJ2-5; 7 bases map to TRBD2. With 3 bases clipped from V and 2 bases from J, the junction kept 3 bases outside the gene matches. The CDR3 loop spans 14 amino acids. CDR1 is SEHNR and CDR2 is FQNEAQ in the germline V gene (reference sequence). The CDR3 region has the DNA TGTGCCAGCAGCTTGTACGGGGGGCAAGAGACCCAGTACTTC. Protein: CASSLYGGQETQYF. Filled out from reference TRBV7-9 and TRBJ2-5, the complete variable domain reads DTGVSQNPRHKITKRGQNVTFRCDPISEHNRLYWYRQTLGQGPEFLTYFQNEAQLEKSRLLSDRFSAERPKGSFSTLEIQRTEQGDSAMYLCASSLYGGQETQYFGPGTRLLVL.

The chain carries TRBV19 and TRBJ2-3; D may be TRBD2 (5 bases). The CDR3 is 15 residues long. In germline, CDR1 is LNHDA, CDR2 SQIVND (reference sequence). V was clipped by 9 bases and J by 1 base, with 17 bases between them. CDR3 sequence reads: CASQDLLGGTDTQYF. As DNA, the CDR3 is TGTGCCAGCCAAGACTTGCTCGGGGGCACAGATACGCAGTATTTT.

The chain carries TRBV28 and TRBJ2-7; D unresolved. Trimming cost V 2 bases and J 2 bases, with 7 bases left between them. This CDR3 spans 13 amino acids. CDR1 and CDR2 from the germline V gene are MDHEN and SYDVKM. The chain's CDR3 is CASSLQSTYEQYF. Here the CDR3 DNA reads TGTGCCAGCAGTTTACAGTCCACCTACGAGCAGTACTTC.